A selection of T cell receptor beta chains follows, all from one sample in a study of naive and memory T cell subsets. TCRdb processed the UMI-ligation and nested PCR reads anew with MiXCR; each CDR3 protein has one entry. The sample lists 95,000 to 150,000 distinct CDR3 sequences; 30% to 45% were seen once. What was sequenced was central memory CD4+ T cells from blood. Source of these receptors: a human donor in good health. Both conserved end residues are part of each CDR3. A D gene is named only where the DNA matches it firmly. The listing skips clone size in some rows; elsewhere it reads once, few, many or a size class.

V gene	D gene	J gene	clone size	CDR3 DNA	CDR3 protein
TRBV11-2	NA	TRBJ2-3	NA	TGTGCCAGCAGCTTAGCGGGAGCGAACACAGATACGCAGTATTTT	CASSLAGANTDTQYF
TRBV11-2	NA	TRBJ2-4	few	TGTGCCAGCGTCCAGGGGGGATCCAAAAACATTCAGTACTTC	CASVQGGSKNIQYF
TRBV29-1	NA	TRBJ1-1	NA	TGCAGCGCGGGAGGGACGGGGAGAAACACTGAAGCTTTCTTT	CSAGGTGRNTEAFF
TRBV29-1	TRBD1	TRBJ2-3	many	TGCAGCGTTGGTAGCAGGGGGACAGATACGCAGTATTTT	CSVGSRGTDTQYF
TRBV20-1	TRBD2	TRBJ2-1	NA	TGCAGTGCTAGATCGGGACCGGGACTAGCGGGAGCGACCTACAATGAGCAGTTCTTC	CSARSGPGLAGATYNEQFF
TRBV5-1	TRBD2	TRBJ2-3	NA	TGCGCCAGCTGGTCTAGCGGAACAGATACGCAGTATTTT	CASWSSGTDTQYF
TRBV5-6	TRBD1	TRBJ1-5	NA	TGTGCCAGCAGCTTCACACAGGGGGTGTATAGCAATCAGCCCCAGCATTTT	CASSFTQGVYSNQPQHF
TRBV20-1	TRBD2	TRBJ2-2	NA	TGCAGTGCTCCTCCGGGACTAGCGGGAGTTGGGGAGCTGTTTTTT	CSAPPGLAGVGELFF
TRBV5-1	NA	TRBJ2-7	NA	TGCGCCAGCAGCAAAGACCCCGGGAGCTCCTACGAGCAGTACTTC	CASSKDPGSSYEQYF
TRBV29-1	TRBD1	TRBJ2-7	many	TGCAGCGTTGAAACAGGGGTTGCCTACGAGCAGTACTTC	CSVETGVAYEQYF
TRBV18	NA	TRBJ2-2	NA	TGTGCCAGCTCACCACGGGGCCTGATGAACACCGGGGAGCTGTTTTTT	CASSPRGLMNTGELFF
TRBV6-2/TRBV6-3	TRBD2	TRBJ2-3	few	TGTGCCAGCAGTCCCTACCGGACTAGCGGAAGCACAGATACGCAGTATTTT	CASSPYRTSGSTDTQYF
TRBV20-1	TRBD1	TRBJ1-5	NA	TGCAGTGCTAGAGATAGGACAGGCGATCAGCCCCAGCATTTT	CSARDRTGDQPQHF
TRBV7-9	NA	TRBJ2-5	NA	TGTGCCAGCAGCTTATCGACAGGCAGCGAGGAGACCCAGTACTTC	CASSLSTGSEETQYF
TRBV12-3/TRBV12-4	NA	TRBJ1-4	NA	TGTGCCAGCACCACTTATGGGGGGGGAGGTTTAAAACTGTTTTTT	CASTTYGGGGLKLFF
TRBV11-2	NA	TRBJ1-1	NA	TGTGCCAGCAGTTTGACAGGGAACACTGAAGCTTTCTTT	CASSLTGNTEAFF
TRBV4-3	TRBD1	TRBJ2-7	NA	TGCGCCAGCAGCCAAGGACGGGACAGGGCTCACGAGCAGTACTTC	CASSQGRDRAHEQYF
TRBV27	NA	TRBJ2-1	NA	TGTGCCAGCAGTTATAGGTATACATACAATGAGCAGTTCTTC	CASSYRYTYNEQFF
TRBV12-1	NA	TRBJ2-7	NA	TGTGCCAGCAGCTTATGGAGGGTATGCTACGAGCAGTACTTC	CASSLWRVCYEQYF
TRBV7-2	NA	TRBJ2-3	few	TGTGCCAGCAGCTCCTTTGGAGATACGCAGTATTTT	CASSSFGDTQYF
TRBV11-3	NA	TRBJ2-2	many	TGTGCCAGCAGCTTAGACCTCGCCGGGGAGCTGTTTTTT	CASSLDLAGELFF
TRBV20-1	NA	TRBJ2-7	NA	TGCAGTGCTAGGTACCCGGGTTACGAGCAGTACTTC	CSARYPGYEQYF
TRBV12-3/TRBV12-4	NA	TRBJ1-1	few	TGTGCCAGCACGCGCATGGGGGGGAGCACTGAAGCTTTCTTT	CASTRMGGSTEAFF
TRBV5-1	NA	TRBJ1-2	NA	TGCGCCAGCAGCTTGGCTGCTTTGGAGAAGTATGGCTACACCTTC	CASSLAALEKYGYTF
TRBV29-1	TRBD1	TRBJ1-2	NA	TGCAGCACCGGGACAGGGGACTATGGCTACACCTTC	CSTGTGDYGYTF
TRBV10-2	NA	TRBJ1-1	few	TGCGCCAGCAGTGAGTCGGTCGCCGGTGAAGCTTTCTTT	CASSESVAGEAFF
TRBV28	NA	TRBJ2-7	few	TGTGCCAGCACCGACATGGCTAGGGACGAGCAGTACTTC	CASTDMARDEQYF
TRBV18	TRBD2	TRBJ2-5	NA	TGTGCCAGCTCACCACTCCCCGCTAGCGGGATTAATAAAGAGACCCAGTACTTC	CASSPLPASGINKETQYF
TRBV10-2	TRBD2	TRBJ2-3	medium-sized	TGCGCCAGCAGTGAGTCGGGACTAGCTCTACCGAGGGATACGCAGTATTTT	CASSESGLALPRDTQYF
TRBV12-3/TRBV12-4	NA	TRBJ2-1	many	TGTGCCAGCAGTTCCTACAATGAGCAGTTCTTC	CASSSYNEQFF
TRBV29-1	TRBD1	TRBJ1-1	NA	TGCAGCGTTACCGGGACAGCGCGAATTGAAGCTTTCTTT	CSVTGTARIEAFF
TRBV20-1	NA	TRBJ2-7	NA	TGCAGTGCTAGAAAAGGGAGTGCCTACGAGCAGTACTTC	CSARKGSAYEQYF
TRBV7-8	TRBD2	TRBJ2-3	NA	TGTGCCAGCAGCTTAGCCTCCGGACTAGCGGGAGCAGATACGCAGTATTTT	CASSLASGLAGADTQYF
TRBV27	TRBD2	TRBJ2-1	NA	TGTGCCAGCAGTTCAGCGGGAGGGGCCTACAATGAGCAGTTCTTC	CASSSAGGAYNEQFF
TRBV7-9	NA	TRBJ1-1	NA	TGTGCCAGCAGCTTAGCGGTGGGACCGAACACTGAAGCTTTCTTT	CASSLAVGPNTEAFF
TRBV20-1	NA	TRBJ2-3	NA	TGCAGTGCTAGAGATCCCCTGACTGGGACAGATACGCAGTATTTT	CSARDPLTGTDTQYF
TRBV19	TRBD2	TRBJ2-1	few	TGTGCCAGTAGTATAAGGGAACTAGCGGGAGAGCAGTTCTTC	CASSIRELAGEQFF
TRBV5-4	TRBD1	TRBJ2-1	NA	TGTGCCAGCAGCTCGGGACAGGGGAATGAGCAGTTCTTC	CASSSGQGNEQFF